The following is a TCR beta chain sequence with its context. The target antigen is unknown. This record comes from a study of cytomegalovirus exposure and HLA in healthy donors. Study conclusions and caveats: Later analysis reportedly placed an Asian-associated ancestry cluster below the roughly 600-donor mean in N-insertions.

V gave up 0 bases and J gave up 1 base, with 10 bases separating them. Germline CDR1 reads SGHNT; CDR2 reads YYREEE (reference sequence). The CDR3 is 16 amino acids. PCR involved 60 Vbeta and 13 Jbeta primers. Method: immunoSEQ multiplex PCR; TCRdb's copy keeps in-frame clones and lacks some. The table lists under 130,000 clones, about 70% of them singletons. This TCR came from a man aged 45-60 years in good health and CMV-seropositive. Sequencing was carried out using PBMCs. The J gene is TRBJ2-2, the V gene TRBV5-4; maybe TRBD2 (6 bases). CDR3 protein: CASSLAVAENTGELFF. CDR3 sequence (DNA): TGTGCCAGCAGCTTGGCCGTAGCGGAGAACACCGGGGAGCTGTTTTTT.